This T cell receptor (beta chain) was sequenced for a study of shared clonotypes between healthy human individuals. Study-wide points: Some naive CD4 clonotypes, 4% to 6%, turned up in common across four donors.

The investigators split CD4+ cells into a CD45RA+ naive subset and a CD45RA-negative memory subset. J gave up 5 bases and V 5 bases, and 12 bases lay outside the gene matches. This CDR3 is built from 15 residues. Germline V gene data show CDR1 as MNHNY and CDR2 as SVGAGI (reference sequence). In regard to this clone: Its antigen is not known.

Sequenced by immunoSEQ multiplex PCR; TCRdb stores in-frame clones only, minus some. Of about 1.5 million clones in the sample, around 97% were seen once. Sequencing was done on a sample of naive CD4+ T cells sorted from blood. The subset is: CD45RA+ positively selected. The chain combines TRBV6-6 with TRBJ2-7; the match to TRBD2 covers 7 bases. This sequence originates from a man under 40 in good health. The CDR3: CASSPRLASPNEQYF. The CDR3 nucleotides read TGTGCCAGCAGTCCAAGACTAGCATCACCTAACGAGCAGTACTTC.